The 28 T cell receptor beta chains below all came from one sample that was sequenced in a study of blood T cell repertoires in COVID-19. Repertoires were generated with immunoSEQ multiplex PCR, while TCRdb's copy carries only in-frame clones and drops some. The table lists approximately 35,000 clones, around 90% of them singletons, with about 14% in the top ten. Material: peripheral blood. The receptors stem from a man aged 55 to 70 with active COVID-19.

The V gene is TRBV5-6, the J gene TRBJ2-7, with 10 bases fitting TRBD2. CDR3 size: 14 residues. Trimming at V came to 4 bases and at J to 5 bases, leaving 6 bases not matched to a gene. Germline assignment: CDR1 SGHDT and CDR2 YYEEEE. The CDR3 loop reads CASSPLAGVHEQYF. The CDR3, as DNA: TGTGCCAGCAGCCCTCTAGCGGGAGTGCACGAGCAGTACTTC.

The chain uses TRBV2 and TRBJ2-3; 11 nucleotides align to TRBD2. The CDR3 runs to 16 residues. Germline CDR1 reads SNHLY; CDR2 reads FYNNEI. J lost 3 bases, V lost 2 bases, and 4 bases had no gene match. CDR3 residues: CASSEIRTSGTDTQYF. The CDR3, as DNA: TGTGCCAGCAGTGAAATTAGGACTAGCGGGACAGATACGCAGTATTTT.

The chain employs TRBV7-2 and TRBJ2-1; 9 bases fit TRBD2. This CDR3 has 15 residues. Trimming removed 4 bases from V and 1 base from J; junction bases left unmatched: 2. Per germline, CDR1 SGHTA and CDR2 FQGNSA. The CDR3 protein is CASSSGLASYNEQFF. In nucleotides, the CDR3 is TGTGCCAGCAGCTCGGGACTAGCTTCCTACAATGAGCAGTTCTTC.

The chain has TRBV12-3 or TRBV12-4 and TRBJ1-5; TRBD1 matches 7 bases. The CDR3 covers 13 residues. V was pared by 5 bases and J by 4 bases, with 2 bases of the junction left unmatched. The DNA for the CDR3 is TGTGCCAGCAGTGGGACAGAGAATCAGCCCCAGCATTTT. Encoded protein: CASSGTENQPQHF.

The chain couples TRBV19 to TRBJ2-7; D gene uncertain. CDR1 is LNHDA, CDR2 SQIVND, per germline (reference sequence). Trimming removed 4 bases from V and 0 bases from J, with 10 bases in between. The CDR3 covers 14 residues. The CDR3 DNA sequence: TGTGCCAGTAGTAGCCGGCGGTACTCCTACGAGCAGTACTTC. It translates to CASSSRRYSYEQYF.

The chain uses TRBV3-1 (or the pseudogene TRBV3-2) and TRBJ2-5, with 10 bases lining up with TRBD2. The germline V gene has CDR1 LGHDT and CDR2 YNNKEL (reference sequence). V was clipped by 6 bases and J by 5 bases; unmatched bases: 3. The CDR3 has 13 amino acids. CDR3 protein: CASRLAGRETQYF. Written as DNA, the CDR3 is TGTGCCAGCAGACTAGCGGGAAGGGAGACCCAGTACTTC.

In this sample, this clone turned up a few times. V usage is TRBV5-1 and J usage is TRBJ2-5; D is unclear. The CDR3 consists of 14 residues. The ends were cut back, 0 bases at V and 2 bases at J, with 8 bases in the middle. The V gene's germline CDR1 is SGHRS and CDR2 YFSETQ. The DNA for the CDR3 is TGCGCCAGCAGCTTGGGGAGCAGACAAGAGACCCAGTACTTC. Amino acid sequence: CASSLGSRQETQYF.

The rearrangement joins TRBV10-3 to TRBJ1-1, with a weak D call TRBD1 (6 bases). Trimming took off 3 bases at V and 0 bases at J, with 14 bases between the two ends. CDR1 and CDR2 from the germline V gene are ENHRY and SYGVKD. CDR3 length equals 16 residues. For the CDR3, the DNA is TGTGCCATCAGTGATGTCGAGGACAGAATGAACACTGAAGCTTTCTTT. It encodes CAISDVEDRMNTEAFF.

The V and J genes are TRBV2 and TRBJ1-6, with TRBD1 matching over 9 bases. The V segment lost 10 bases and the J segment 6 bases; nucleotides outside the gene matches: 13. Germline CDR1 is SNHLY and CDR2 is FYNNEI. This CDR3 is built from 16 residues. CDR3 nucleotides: TGTGCCATTGAGACCGGGACAGGGTATGGTAATTCACCCCTCCACTTT. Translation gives CAIETGTGYGNSPLHF.

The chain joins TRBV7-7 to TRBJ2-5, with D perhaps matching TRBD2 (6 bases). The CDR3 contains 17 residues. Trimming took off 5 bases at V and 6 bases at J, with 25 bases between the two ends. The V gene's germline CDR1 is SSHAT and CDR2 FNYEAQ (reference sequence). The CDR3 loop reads CASSPAGGVTVVKTQYF. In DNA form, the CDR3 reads TGTGCCAGCAGCCCCGCGGGCGGGGTTACAGTAGTAAAGACCCAGTACTTC.

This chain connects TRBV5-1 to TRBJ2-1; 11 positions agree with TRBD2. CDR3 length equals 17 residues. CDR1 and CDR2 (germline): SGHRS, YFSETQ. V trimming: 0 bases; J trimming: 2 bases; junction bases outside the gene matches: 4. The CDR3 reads CASSLAQTSGTYNEQFF. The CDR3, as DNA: TGCGCCAGCAGCTTGGCTCAGACTAGCGGGACCTACAATGAGCAGTTCTTC.

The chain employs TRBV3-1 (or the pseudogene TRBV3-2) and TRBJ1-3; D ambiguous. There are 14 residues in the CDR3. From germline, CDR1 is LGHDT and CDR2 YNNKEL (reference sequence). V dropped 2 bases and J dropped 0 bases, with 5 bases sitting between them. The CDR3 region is CASSQLSSGNTIYF. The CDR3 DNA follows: TGTGCCAGCAGCCAACTGAGCTCTGGAAACACCATATATTTT.

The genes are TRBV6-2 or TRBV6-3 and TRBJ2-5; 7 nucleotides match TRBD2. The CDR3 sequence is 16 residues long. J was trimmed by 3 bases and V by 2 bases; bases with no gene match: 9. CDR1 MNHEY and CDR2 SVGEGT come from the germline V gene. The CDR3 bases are TGTGCCAGCAGTTACCAATTAGGGCTAGCGGAAGAGACCCAGTACTTC. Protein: CASSYQLGLAEETQYF.

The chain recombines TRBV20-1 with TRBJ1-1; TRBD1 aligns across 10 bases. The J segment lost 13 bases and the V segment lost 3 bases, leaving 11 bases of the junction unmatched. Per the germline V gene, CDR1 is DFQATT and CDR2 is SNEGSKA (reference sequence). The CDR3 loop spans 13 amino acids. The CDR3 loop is CSASYQGTGEHFF. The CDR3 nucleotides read TGCAGTGCTAGTTACCAGGGGACAGGGGAGCATTTCTTT.

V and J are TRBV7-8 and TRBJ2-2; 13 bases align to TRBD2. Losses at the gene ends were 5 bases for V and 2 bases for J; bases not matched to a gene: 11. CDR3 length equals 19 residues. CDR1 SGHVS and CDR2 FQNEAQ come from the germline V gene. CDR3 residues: CASSPEGTSGIINTGELFF. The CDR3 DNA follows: TGTGCCAGCAGCCCAGAGGGGACTAGCGGGATCATAAACACCGGGGAGCTGTTTTTT.

The CDR3 spells CASSTGGDGYTF. The CDR3 bases are TGCGCCAGCAGTACAGGGGGCGATGGCTACACCTTC. This chain links TRBV5-1 with TRBJ1-2; TRBD1 matches at 9 bases. V shed 5 bases and J 6 bases; nucleotides not matched to a gene: 2. Germline lookup yields CDR1 SGHRS and CDR2 YFSETQ. The CDR3 is 12 amino acids.

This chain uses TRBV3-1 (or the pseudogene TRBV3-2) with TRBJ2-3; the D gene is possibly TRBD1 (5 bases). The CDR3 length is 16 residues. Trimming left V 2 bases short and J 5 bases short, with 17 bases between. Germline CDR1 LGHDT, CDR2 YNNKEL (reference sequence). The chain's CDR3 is CASSQRQLLKLDTQYF. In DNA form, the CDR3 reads TGTGCCAGCAGCCAACGACAGTTGCTCAAGTTAGATACGCAGTATTTT.

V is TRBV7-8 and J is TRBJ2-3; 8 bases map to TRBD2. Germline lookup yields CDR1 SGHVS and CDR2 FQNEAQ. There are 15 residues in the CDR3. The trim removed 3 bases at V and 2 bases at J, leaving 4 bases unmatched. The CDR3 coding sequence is TGTGCCAGCAGCTTTAGACTAGCGTACACAGATACGCAGTATTTT. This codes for CASSFRLAYTDTQYF.

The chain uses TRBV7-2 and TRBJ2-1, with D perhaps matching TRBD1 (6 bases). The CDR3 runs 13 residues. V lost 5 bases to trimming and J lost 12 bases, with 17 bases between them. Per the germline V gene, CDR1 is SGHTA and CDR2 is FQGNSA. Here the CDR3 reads CASSQGQTRGQFF. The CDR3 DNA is TGTGCCAGCAGCCAAGGACAGACCAGGGGGCAGTTCTTC.

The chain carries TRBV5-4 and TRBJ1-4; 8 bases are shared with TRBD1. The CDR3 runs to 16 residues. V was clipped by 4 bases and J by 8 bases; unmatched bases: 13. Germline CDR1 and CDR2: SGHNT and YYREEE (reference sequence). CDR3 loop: CASSGPTGQGWEKLFF. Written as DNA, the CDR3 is TGTGCCAGCAGCGGCCCCACAGGACAGGGTTGGGAAAAACTGTTTTTT.

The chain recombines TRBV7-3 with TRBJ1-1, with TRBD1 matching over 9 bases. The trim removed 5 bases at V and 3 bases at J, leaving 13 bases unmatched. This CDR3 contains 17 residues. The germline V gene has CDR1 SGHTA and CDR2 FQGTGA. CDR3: CASSPEGGQGRDTEAFF. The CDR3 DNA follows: TGTGCCAGCAGCCCCGAAGGGGGACAGGGAAGGGACACTGAAGCTTTCTTT. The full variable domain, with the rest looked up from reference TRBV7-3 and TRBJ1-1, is GAGVSQTPSNKVTEKGKYVELRCDPISGHTALYWYRQSLGQGPEFLIYFQGTGAADDSGLPNDRFFAVRPEGSVSTLKIQRTERGDSAVYLCASSPEGGQGRDTEAFFGQGTRLTVV.

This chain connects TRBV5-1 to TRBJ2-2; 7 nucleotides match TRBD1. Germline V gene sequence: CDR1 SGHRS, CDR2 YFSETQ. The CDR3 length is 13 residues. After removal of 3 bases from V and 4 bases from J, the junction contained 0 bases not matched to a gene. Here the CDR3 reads CASSSGGTGELFF. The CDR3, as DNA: TGCGCCAGCAGCTCAGGGGGCACCGGGGAGCTGTTTTTT.

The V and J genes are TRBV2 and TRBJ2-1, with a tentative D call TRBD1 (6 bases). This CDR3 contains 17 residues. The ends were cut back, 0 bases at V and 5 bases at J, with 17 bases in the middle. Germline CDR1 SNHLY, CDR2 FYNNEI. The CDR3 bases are TGTGCCAGCAGTGAAGCGCTTATACAGGGAGTTCACAATGAGCAGTTCTTC. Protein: CASSEALIQGVHNEQFF.

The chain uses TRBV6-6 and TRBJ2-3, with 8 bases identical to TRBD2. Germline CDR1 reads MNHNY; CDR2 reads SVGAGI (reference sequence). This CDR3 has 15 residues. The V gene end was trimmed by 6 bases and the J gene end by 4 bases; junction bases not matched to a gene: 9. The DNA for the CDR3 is TGTGCCAGCAGGAACAGCGGGAGATCCGCAGATACGCAGTATTTT. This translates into CASRNSGRSADTQYF.

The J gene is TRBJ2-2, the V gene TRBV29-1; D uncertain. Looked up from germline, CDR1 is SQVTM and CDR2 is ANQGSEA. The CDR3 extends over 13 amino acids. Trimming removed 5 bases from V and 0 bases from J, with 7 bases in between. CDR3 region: CSVNSPNTGELFF. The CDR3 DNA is TGCAGCGTTAACAGCCCGAACACCGGGGAGCTGTTTTTT.

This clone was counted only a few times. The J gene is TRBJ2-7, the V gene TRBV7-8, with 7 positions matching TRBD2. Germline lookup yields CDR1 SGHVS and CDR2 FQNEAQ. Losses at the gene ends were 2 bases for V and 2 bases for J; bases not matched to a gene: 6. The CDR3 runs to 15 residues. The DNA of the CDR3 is TGTGCCAGCAGCTTAAGTCGGACTAGTACCTACGAGCAGTACTTC. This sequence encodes CASSLSRTSTYEQYF. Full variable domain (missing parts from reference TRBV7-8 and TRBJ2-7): GAGVSQSPRYKVAKRGQDVALRCDPISGHVSLFWYQQALGQGPEFLTYFQNEAQLDKSGLPSDRFFAERPEGSVSTLKIQRTQQEDSAVYLCASSLSRTSTYEQYFGPGTRLTVT.

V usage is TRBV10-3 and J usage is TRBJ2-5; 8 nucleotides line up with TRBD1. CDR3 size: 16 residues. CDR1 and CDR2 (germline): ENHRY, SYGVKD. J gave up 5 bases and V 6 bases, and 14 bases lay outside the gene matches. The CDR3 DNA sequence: TGTGCCATCAGGACCTTGACAGGGGCCGGGAAGGAGACCCAGTACTTC. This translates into CAIRTLTGAGKETQYF.

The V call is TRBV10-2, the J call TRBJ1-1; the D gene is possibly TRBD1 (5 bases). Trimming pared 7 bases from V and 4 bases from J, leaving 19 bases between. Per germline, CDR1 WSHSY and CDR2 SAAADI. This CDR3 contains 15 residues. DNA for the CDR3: TGCGCCAGCACCGCTCCGGGACTCGACCTCACTGAAGCTTTCTTT. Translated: CASTAPGLDLTEAFF.